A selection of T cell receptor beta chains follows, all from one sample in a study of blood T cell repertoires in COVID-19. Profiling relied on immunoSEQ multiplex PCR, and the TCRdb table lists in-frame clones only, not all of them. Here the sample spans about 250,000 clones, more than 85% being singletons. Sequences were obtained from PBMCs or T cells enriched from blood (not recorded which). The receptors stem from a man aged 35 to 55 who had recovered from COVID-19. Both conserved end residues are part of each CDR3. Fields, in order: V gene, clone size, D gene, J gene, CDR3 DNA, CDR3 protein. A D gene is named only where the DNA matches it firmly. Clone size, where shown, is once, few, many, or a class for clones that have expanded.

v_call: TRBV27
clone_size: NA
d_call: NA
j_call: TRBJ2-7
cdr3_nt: TGTGCCAGCAGATACAGAGACGGACAGCCCTCCTACGAGCAGTACTTC
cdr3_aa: CASRYRDGQPSYEQYF

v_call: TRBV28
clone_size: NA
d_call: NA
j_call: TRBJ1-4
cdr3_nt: TGTGCCAGCACCGACCCGCGAGGGCAGGCTAATGAAAAACTGTTTTTT
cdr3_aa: CASTDPRGQANEKLFF

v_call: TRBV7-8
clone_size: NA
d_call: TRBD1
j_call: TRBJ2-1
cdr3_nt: TGTGCCAGCAGCTTGATAGGGACAGGGAATGAGCAGTTCTTC
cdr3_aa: CASSLIGTGNEQFF

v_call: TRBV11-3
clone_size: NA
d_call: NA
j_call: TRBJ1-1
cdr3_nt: TGTGCCAGCACCGTACAGGGATGGAACACTGAAGCTTTCTTT
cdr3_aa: CASTVQGWNTEAFF

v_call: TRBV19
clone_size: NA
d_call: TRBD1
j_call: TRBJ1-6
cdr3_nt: TGTGCCAGTAGTATTACAGGGGGCTCCGGTAATTCACCCCTCCACTTT
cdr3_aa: CASSITGGSGNSPLHF

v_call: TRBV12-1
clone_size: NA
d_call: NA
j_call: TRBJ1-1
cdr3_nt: TGTGCCAGCAGCTTTCAGGCAATCCAGGGATGGACTGAAGCTTTCTTT
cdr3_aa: CASSFQAIQGWTEAFF

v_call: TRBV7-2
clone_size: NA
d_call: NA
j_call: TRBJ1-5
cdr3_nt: TGTGCCAGCAGCTTGGAGGGGGGGAATCAGCCCCAGCATTTT
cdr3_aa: CASSLEGGNQPQHF

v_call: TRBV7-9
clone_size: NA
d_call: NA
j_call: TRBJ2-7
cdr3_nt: TGTGCCAGCAGCCCCTACTACGAGCAGTACTTC
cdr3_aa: CASSPYYEQYF

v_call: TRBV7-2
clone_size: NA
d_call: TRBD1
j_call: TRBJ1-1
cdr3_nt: TGTGCCAGCAGCCTAGGGTTGAGTAGGGACAGGGAAGGTGAAGCTTTCTTT
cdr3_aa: CASSLGLSRDREGEAFF

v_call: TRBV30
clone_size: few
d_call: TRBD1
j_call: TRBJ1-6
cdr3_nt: TGTGCCTGGAGCGCGGGACAGGATAATTCACCCCTCCACTTT
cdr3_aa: CAWSAGQDNSPLHF